Listed here is a single T cell receptor (beta chain). TCRdb keeps only in-frame clones here, not all; method: immunoSEQ multiplex PCR. The data show 91,000 or so clones, with 95% seen just once and 0.2% to 0.3% held by the top ten. The sample is drawn from a study of technical replicates of blood from four donors. The CDR3 sequence is 12 residues long. The germline CDR1 and CDR2 sequences are MGHRA and YSYEKL. J lost 6 bases, V lost 5 bases, and 2 bases had no gene match. The source is a human donor in good health. Input material: T cells isolated from PBMCs. The chain is built from TRBV4-1 and TRBJ2-3, with 7 positions matching TRBD2. CDR3 DNA: TGCGCCAGCAGCACAGCGGGGGATACGCAGTATTTT. Its protein is CASSTAGDTQYF.